This TCR beta chain was profiled in a study of Graves' ophthalmopathy and Graves' hyperthyroidism (dated by TCRdb to the late 2010s). In the study overall: Peripheral blood was collected at initial diagnosis, before any treatment. The study used TCR beta repertoire signatures to distinguish Graves' ophthalmopathy from Graves' hyperthyroidism and to predict progression to ophthalmopathy. In total, around 130 blood samples were TCR-sequenced: under 45 ophthalmopathy, 80 or so hyperthyroidism and roughly 17 hyperthyroidism-to-ophthalmopathy patients. A discovery set of 100 patients (approximately 45 ophthalmopathy, around 57 stable hyperthyroidism) was enrolled to explore V-J signatures distinguishing ophthalmopathy from hyperthyroidism. The independent validation cohort included about 19 hyperthyroidism patients plus 17 patients who later progressed from hyperthyroidism to ophthalmopathy. In about six hyperthyroidism patients, the T-cell repertoires found in thyroid tissue were compared with those found in blood. Once sampling was done, hyperthyroidism patients were given methimazole at a starting dose of 30 mg daily, while ophthalmopathy patients were given high-dose intravenous methylprednisolone. Here is what the overall study found, with its caveats: In validation, the model predicted ophthalmopathy progression with 55% to 71% sensitivity and less than 80% specificity; roughly eleven predicted patients were CT-confirmed with GO in a median of 6.5 months. Sample size was not predetermined statistically, and investigators were not blinded to group allocation. Ophthalmopathy was separated from stable hyperthyroidism by the 13-signature model with around 89% sensitivity and about 81% specificity in cross-validation and with 80%/75% in the test set. Most of the expanded thyroid clonotypes with a frequency above 0.001 were also detected in blood, and it was suggested that the thyroid immune response may be reflected by blood repertoires.

Ophthalmopathy patients had moderately to severely active disease, Clinical Activity Score of at least 3, NOSPECS grade of at least 4, and disease duration under 3 months. Anyone with other autoimmune diseases, uncontrolled infections, pregnancy or lactation was excluded from the study. Diagnosis was based on clinical symptoms, serum thyroxine, TRAb, thyroid ultrasound and orbital computed tomography. PBMCs were isolated from about 9 ml of fresh peripheral blood by Ficoll-Paque density gradient centrifugation. Trizol reagent was used to extract the total RNA, and its quality was then checked on an Agilent 2100 Bioanalyzer. This clonotype occurred a few times. What this receptor recognizes is not known. Base qualities were left out, and no much larger clone turns up one base away. Trimming removed 7 bases from V and 7 bases from J, leaving 20 bases between the germline ends. There are 15 amino acids in the CDR3, from cysteine to phenylalanine inclusive. The only DNA kept is the CDR3, 45 bases in frame from the first base.

For repertoire sequencing, the TCR beta CDR3 regions were amplified from RNA transcripts. A first-round RT-PCR used HTBI primers with the Qiagen OneStep RT-PCR kit, followed by a second-round multiplex PCR, size selection and purification. Libraries were sequenced paired-end with 100 bp reads on an Illumina HiSeq2000. In the original analysis: SOAPnuke was used for read processing, and reads with adapters, uncalled bases, a mean Phred below 15, or no exact constant-primer or identifier match were discarded. High-quality paired reads were merged with COPE v1.2.5. Clonotypes were defined as unique nucleotide sequences and were aligned to IMGT TRB V, D and J references using MiTCR v1.1. The analysis was limited to V-J combinations with a frequency above 0.0001, which together covered just over 98% of the repertoires. For each V-J combination, a TCR clonal expansion and chaos score was defined as the ratio of F50 clonal expansion to chaos observed in the TCRdist matrix. Welch's t-statistics and random forest were used to reduce the features to about a dozen V-J combinations, which were then used as input to a naive Bayes classifier. The similarity between thyroid and blood repertoires was quantified using the Morisita-Horn index. TCRdb itself trimmed the public reads at Q25 with fastp, ran MiXCR and retained productive beta chains. All rows with the same CDR3 protein become a single entry with the most common DNA and genes. What appears here as the V and J calls and clone size reflects TCRdb's work, not the paper's. For this sample there are hundreds of thousands of distinct CDR3 sequences; approximately 40% appear just once. Jointly, the top ten make up about 40% of the sample.

The sequencing input was peripheral blood. The sequence joins TRBV12-3 or TRBV12-4 to TRBJ1-5; D gene: possibly TRBD1, on 5 matching bases. This receptor was taken from an adult man with Graves' ophthalmopathy. Here is the DNA: TGTGCCAGCACCCTAAAGGGGTCCGGGGGGCAGCCCCAGCATTTT. Translated, it gives CASTLKGSGGQPQHF.